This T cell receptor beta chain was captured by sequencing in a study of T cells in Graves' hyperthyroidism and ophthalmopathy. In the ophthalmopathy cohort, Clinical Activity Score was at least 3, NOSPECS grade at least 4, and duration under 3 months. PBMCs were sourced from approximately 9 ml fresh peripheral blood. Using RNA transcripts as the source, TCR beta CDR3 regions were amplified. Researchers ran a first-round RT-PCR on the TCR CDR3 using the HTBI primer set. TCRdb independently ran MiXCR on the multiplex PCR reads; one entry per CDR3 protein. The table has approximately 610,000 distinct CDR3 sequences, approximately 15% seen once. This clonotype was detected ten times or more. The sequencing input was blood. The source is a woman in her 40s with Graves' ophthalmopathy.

CDR3 in DNA: TGTGCCAGTAGTATCCGTTCCCTCTACAGGGTCCCCTACTCTGGGGCCAACGTCCTGACTTTC. Its translation is CASSIRSLYRVPYSGANVLTF. The chain employs TRBV19 and TRBJ2-6, with D possibly TRBD1 on 6 matching bases. This CDR3 comprises 21 residues. CDR1 is LNHDA and CDR2 is SQIVND in the germline V gene (reference sequence). The V end was cut by 3 bases, the J end by 0 bases, with 24 bases between.